Presented here are 2 T cell receptor beta chains from one specimen sequenced in a study of T-cell reconstitution after alpha-beta-depleted transplantation in children. The TCRbeta library incorporated unique molecular identifiers. MiXCR, applied by TCRdb to the PCR reads, yields one record per CDR3 protein. The table shows some 310,000 distinct CDR3 sequences, with approximately 23% occurring only once. The material sequenced was PBMCs, mostly from graft donor cells, taken 180 days after TCRalphabeta/CD19-depleted stem cell transplant. The receptor set was obtained from a male patient between 5 and 17 years old who had a stem cell transplant for acute lymphoblastic leukemia, so the T cells may come from the graft donor.

V is TRBV5-1 and J is TRBJ2-1, with 10 bases matching TRBD2. The germline V gene encodes CDR1 SGHRS and CDR2 YFSETQ. Trimming cost V 4 bases and J 7 bases; bases outside gene matches: 11. CDR3 length equals 16 residues. The DNA for the CDR3 is TGCGCCAGCAGCGCCCTACTAGCGGGGATCAGGAATGAGCAGTTCTTC. Protein product: CASSALLAGIRNEQFF.

The table lists this clonotype with a few counts. The chain links TRBV6-1 to TRBJ2-2, with 7 bases identical to TRBD1. The CDR3 length is 16 residues. CDR1 is MNHNS, CDR2 SASEGT, per germline. J gave up 7 bases and V 6 bases, and 14 bases lay outside the gene matches. CDR3 sequence: CASRPEGAGVGGELFF. For the CDR3, the DNA is TGTGCCAGCAGGCCTGAGGGGGCCGGTGTGGGCGGGGAGCTGTTTTTT.